This T cell receptor beta chain was observed in a study of T-cell memory formation after mild COVID-19. Study-wide context: Largely, TCR clusters stayed within a single donor. Study results and limitations: Clones contracting over day 15 to 85 were CD4/CD8 balanced, with later expanders leaning CD4+. Memory sampled before infection contained some responding clones, suggesting cross-reactive memory joined.

TCR alpha and TCR beta cDNA libraries carrying sample barcodes and UMIs came from 5'RACE with constant-segment primers. Each CDR3 protein gets one entry after TCRdb re-called the 5' RACE reads with MiXCR. The data contain more than 250,000 distinct CDR3 sequences, roughly a sixth of them seen just once; the ten biggest clones take up approximately 20%. A remark on this clonotype: The antigen remains undetermined.

The CDR3 has 16 amino acids. Germline CDR1 reads LGHNA; CDR2 reads YNFKEQ. Trimming cost V 0 bases and J 0 bases, with 9 bases left between them. The sample comprised PBMCs or a T cell subset sorted from them (not recorded which). The receptor was derived from a man aged 18-30 years who had mild COVID-19 (a few samples of this study predate the infection). Cell type and time point are not known. This chain uses TRBV4-2 with TRBJ2-4; D remains unclear. CDR3 coding DNA: TGTGCCAGCAGCCAAGATAGAAATCTAGCCAAAAACATTCAGTACTTC. Protein product: CASSQDRNLAKNIQYF.